This T cell receptor (beta chain) was documented in a study of PD-L1 blockade in urothelial cancer. Study summary: Twenty-five of 29 patients were males with bladder-origin urothelial cancer. Blood was subjected to analysis at 3 weeks (second dose) and 6 weeks following treatment start. T cells were recovered from blood samples at a median of 141,255.

Regarding time point: peripheral blood 6 weeks after treatment start. The table came from immunoSEQ multiplex PCR; TCRdb's copy has only in-frame clones and leaves some out. The data hold tens of thousands of clones, with less than 95% observed a single time. Between the trimmed V and J ends, which lost 8 bases and 4 bases, there was a span of 30 bases. The CDR3 loop spans 18 amino acids. Germline V gene sequence: CDR1 SNHLY, CDR2 FYNNEI. The source is a woman of 80 years or more with urothelial cancer. This chain joins TRBV2 and TRBJ2-7; TRBD2 is a possible D gene (7 bases). The sequencing here drew on PBMCs, taken around atezolizumab (anti-PD-L1) treatment. The CDR3 region has the DNA TGTGCCAGCGCAATCGATCGGGGGGCTGTAGCGGGTCTGTACGAGCAGTACTTC. Protein product: CASAIDRGAVAGLYEQYF.